This section outlines one T cell receptor (beta chain) sequence together with its context. The V segment lost 3 bases and the J segment 3 bases; nucleotides outside the gene matches: 9. The CDR3 contains 17 residues. The germline V gene has CDR1 MGHRA and CDR2 YSYEKL. This entry belongs to a study of blood T cell repertoires in COVID-19. Across over 20 US areas, participants ranged in age from roughly 18 to 95 years. Participant-reported clinical history was the basis for cohort assignment. The assay was immunoSEQ multiplex PCR, and TCRdb's table has in-frame clones only and misses some. The data contain 380,000 or so clones, about 90% of them singletons.

This chain connects TRBV4-1 to TRBJ1-3, with 9 bases aligning to TRBD1. The source of this sequence is a man aged 30 to 39 who had recovered from COVID-19. What was sequenced was PBMCs or T cells enriched from blood (not recorded which). CDR3 sequence reads: CASSHVTGTGSGNTIYF. For the CDR3, the DNA is TGCGCCAGCAGCCACGTTACCGGGACAGGGAGTGGAAACACCATATATTTT.